The T cell receptor beta chain under discussion was sequenced for a study of human T cells and chemical hapten exposure. Unique molecular identifiers were attached to individual cDNA molecules within the library. Per the original methods: Samples contained a median of about 96,000 TCRs, with a range of 23,224 to 690,600. From the reads, TCRdb called clonotypes with MiXCR, one entry per CDR3 protein. The V and J calls come from TCRdb's annotation, not from the publication. The sample lists about 120,000 distinct CDR3 sequences, over 6.5% occurring once. Whole blood, unfractionated, served as the material for total RNA extraction. This clonotype has at least ten counts. There are 16 residues in the CDR3. Germline CDR1 SEHNR, CDR2 FQNEAQ (reference sequence). V was pared by 5 bases and J by 3 bases, with 10 bases of the junction left unmatched.

V and J are TRBV7-9 and TRBJ2-3; 8 nucleotides match TRBD1. Source material: whole blood. This clonotype was sampled from a human donor in good health. Some clones in this sample may be carry-over from other donors' samples. The CDR3 loop reads CASSQDRVRVTDTQYF. The CDR3, as DNA: TGTGCCAGCAGCCAGGACAGGGTTCGGGTAACAGATACGCAGTATTTT.